This TCR beta chain stems from a study of blood T cell repertoires in COVID-19. Study context: Samples came from the United States, Italy and Spain, spanning acute and convalescent COVID-19.

TCRdb's copy holds only in-frame clones and misses some; the assay was immunoSEQ multiplex PCR. The sample lists under 250,000 clones, 80% to 90% occurring once. Residents of 24 US areas, aged about 18 to 89 years, made up the participants. V lost 1 base and J 5 bases, leaving 8 bases between the germline ends. The CDR3 is 13 residues long. Germline assignment: CDR1 LGHNA and CDR2 YSLEER. This TCR came from a middle-aged woman who had been exposed to COVID-19. V and J are TRBV4-3 and TRBJ1-1, with D unclear. Sequences were obtained from PBMCs or T cells enriched from blood (not recorded which). As DNA, the CDR3 is TGCGCCAGCAGCCAAGTCGGTAAGACTGAAGCTTTCTTT. Protein: CASSQVGKTEAFF.